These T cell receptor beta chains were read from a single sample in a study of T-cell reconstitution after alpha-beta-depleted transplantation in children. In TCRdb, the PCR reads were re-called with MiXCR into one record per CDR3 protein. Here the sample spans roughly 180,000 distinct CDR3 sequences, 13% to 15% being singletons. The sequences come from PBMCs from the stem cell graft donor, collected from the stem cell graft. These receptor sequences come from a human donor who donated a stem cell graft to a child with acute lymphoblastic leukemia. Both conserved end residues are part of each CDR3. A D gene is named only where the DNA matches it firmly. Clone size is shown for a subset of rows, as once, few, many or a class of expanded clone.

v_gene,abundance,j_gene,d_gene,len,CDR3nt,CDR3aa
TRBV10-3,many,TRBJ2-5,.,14,TGTGCCATCAGTGCGACAGGCTCCCAAGAGACCCAGTACTTC,CAISATGSQETQYF
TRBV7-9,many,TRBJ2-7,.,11,TGTGCCAGCAGCTTAGTAAGGGAGCAGTACTTC,CASSLVREQYF
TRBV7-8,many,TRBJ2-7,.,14,TGTGCCAGCAGCCCGCCGTCTAGCAGCTACGAGCAGTACTTC,CASSPPSSSYEQYF
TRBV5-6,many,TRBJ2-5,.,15,TGTGCCAGCAGCTTTTTTACCAGGGCCCAAGAGACCCAGTACTTC,CASSFFTRAQETQYF
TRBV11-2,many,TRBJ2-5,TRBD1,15,TGTGCCAGCAGCGGCCCGGGACAGGGAGGAGAGACCCAGTACTTC,CASSGPGQGGETQYF
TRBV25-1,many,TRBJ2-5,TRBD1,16,TGTGCCAGCAGTGGATTGACAGGGCGGGCTGAGGAGACCCAGTACTTC,CASSGLTGRAEETQYF
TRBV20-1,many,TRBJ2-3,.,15,TGCAGTGCTAGGACTGGCGGGATAGCCCGCGATACGCAGTATTTT,CSARTGGIARDTQYF
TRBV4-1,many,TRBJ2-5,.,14,TGCGCCAGCAGCCAAAGGTCCGGACAAGAGACCCAGTACTTC,CASSQRSGQETQYF
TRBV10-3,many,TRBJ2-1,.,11,TGTGCCATCAGTGGACCGAAGGGGCAGTTCTTC,CAISGPKGQFF
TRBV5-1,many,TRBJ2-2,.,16,TGCGCCAGCAGCCTGGGACTCTCCAGCTACACCGGGGAGCTGTTTTTT,CASSLGLSSYTGELFF
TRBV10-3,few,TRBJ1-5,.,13,TGTGCCATCAGTGAATCAGGCAATCAGCCCCAGCATTTT,CAISESGNQPQHF
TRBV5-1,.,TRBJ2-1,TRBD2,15,TGCGCCAGCAGCTTGACACTAGCGGACAACAATGAGCAGTTCTTC,CASSLTLADNNEQFF
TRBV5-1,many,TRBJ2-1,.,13,TGCGCCAGCAGCAGTGACGGACTCAATGAGCAGTTCTTC,CASSSDGLNEQFF
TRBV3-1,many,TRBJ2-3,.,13,TGTGCCAGCAGTTCTAGGGAGCAAGATACGCAGTATTTT,CASSSREQDTQYF
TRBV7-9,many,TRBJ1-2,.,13,TGTGCCAGCAGCTTAGAACAGAGATATGGCTACACCTTC,CASSLEQRYGYTF
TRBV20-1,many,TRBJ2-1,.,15,TGCAGTGCTAGAGGGGCTCCGAGCTCCTACAATGAGCAGTTCTTC,CSARGAPSSYNEQFF
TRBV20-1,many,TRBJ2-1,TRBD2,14,TGCAGTGCTAGAGATAGCGGGAGCATAAATGAGCAGTTCTTC,CSARDSGSINEQFF
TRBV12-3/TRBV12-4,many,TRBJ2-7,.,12,TGTGCCAGCAGTTTAGTATTCGGCGAGCAGTACTTC,CASSLVFGEQYF
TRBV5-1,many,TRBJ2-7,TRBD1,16,TGCGCCAGCAGCTCTATACCAGGGGGCGCCGCCTACGAGCAGTACTTC,CASSSIPGGAAYEQYF
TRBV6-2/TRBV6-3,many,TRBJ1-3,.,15,TGTGCCAGCAGTCCCTGGTCCTCGACTGGAAACACCATATATTTT,CASSPWSSTGNTIYF
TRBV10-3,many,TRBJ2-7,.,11,TGTGCCATCAGTGACGGTTACGAGCAGTACTTC,CAISDGYEQYF
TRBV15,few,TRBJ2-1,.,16,TGTGCCACCAGCAGGGACGCAGGGGCCCCCCACAATGAGCAGTTCTTC,CATSRDAGAPHNEQFF
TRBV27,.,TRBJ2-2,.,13,TGTGCCAGCAGTTTAAGGGGGATTCCATCGCTGTTTTTT,CASSLRGIPSLFF
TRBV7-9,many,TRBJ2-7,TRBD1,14,TGTGCCAGCAGTTTCGGACAGGGGGCTGACGAGCAGTACTTC,CASSFGQGADEQYF
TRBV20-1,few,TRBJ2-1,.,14,TGCAGTGCGGAAACTCCCCGGAGGGCGCATGAGCAGTTCTTC,CSAETPRRAHEQFF
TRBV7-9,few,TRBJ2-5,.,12,TGTGCCAGCAGCTTTTTCGGGGAGACCCAGTACTTC,CASSFFGETQYF
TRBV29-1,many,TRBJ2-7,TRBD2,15,TGCAGCGTTGTAGGTGGGCTAGCGGGAATCTACGAGCAGTACTTC,CSVVGGLAGIYEQYF
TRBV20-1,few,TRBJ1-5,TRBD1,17,TGCAGTGCTAGTAAGGGACAGGGGTTTTCTAGCAATCAGCCCCAGCATTTT,CSASKGQGFSSNQPQHF
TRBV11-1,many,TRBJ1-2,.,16,TGTGCCAGCAGCTTAGAAGCTTCACCGCCAGGCTATGGCTACACCTTC,CASSLEASPPGYGYTF
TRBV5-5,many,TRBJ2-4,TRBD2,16,TGTGCCAGCAGCTTCGGGACTAGCGTAGCCAAAAACATTCAGTACTTC,CASSFGTSVAKNIQYF
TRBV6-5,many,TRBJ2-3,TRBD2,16,TGTGCCAGCAGTTCCTGGGGACTAGCGGGAACAGATACGCAGTATTTT,CASSSWGLAGTDTQYF
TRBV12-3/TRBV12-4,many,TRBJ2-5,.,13,TGTGCCAGCAGCCTCGACAGGCGGGAGACCCAGTACTTC,CASSLDRRETQYF
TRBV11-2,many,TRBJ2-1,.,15,TGTGCCAGCAGCTTAGCCCCCGGGGGCAAGGTAAAGGAGTTCTTC,CASSLAPGGKVKEFF